This T cell receptor beta chain was recovered during a study of shared T cell receptors in the human thymus. V gave up 5 bases and J gave up 5 bases, with 12 bases separating them. Germline V gene lookup returns CDR1 WNHNN and CDR2 SYGVQD (reference sequence). This CDR3 is 13 amino acids long. Method: immunoSEQ multiplex PCR; TCRdb's copy keeps in-frame clones and lacks some. The sample holds about 610,000 clones, roughly 88% seen once. The same sample was also used in a study of human thymus T cells.

This chain joins TRBV10-1 and TRBJ1-1; no reliable D call. The source is a boy less than two years old with a congenital heart defect. Material for sequencing was thymocytes. The CDR3 here is CASSQRAGTEAFF. As DNA, the CDR3 is TGCGCCAGCAGTCAAAGGGCGGGAACTGAAGCTTTCTTT.